These 11 T cell receptor beta chains came from one sample sequenced in a study of T cell repertoires in cytomegalovirus infection. No antigen is known for these receptors. One entry per CDR3 protein results from TCRdb running MiXCR on the reads. The data contain about 110,000 distinct CDR3 sequences, over 9% of them singletons. Sequencing used PBMCs, sequenced either directly or after in vitro stimulation (not recorded which). These receptors were obtained from a human donor in good health (CMV status not recorded). Some clones in this sample may be carry-over from other donors' samples.

This clonotype was counted many times. CDR3 in amino acids: CASSQRQGDQPQHF. The CDR3 DNA follows: TGTGCCAGCAGTCAAAGACAGGGTGATCAGCCCCAGCATTTT. V gene TRBV7-2 combines with J gene TRBJ1-5; 7 nucleotides match TRBD1. After removal of 6 bases from V and 5 bases from J, the junction contained 7 bases not matched to a gene. CDR3 length: 14 amino acids. From germline, CDR1 is SGHTA and CDR2 FQGNSA. The full variable domain, completed using reference TRBV7-2 and TRBJ1-5, is GAGVSQSPSNKVTEKGKDVELRCDPISGHTALYWYRQSLGQGLEFLIYFQGNSAPDKSGLPSDRFSAERTGGSVSTLTIQRTQQEDSAVYLCASSQRQGDQPQHFGDGTRLSIL.

The rearrangement joins TRBV6-1 to TRBJ2-1, with 10 bases lining up with TRBD2. The CDR3 is 16 amino acids. V shed 7 bases and J 3 bases; nucleotides not matched to a gene: 9. CDR1 and CDR2 from the germline V gene are MNHNS and SASEGT. The CDR3 here is CASTNSLAGVYNEQFF. CDR3 DNA sequence: TGTGCCAGCACCAACTCTCTAGCGGGAGTCTACAATGAGCAGTTCTTC.

This clonotype appeared many times. The chain carries TRBV7-2 and TRBJ2-1; D may be TRBD2 (5 bases). The germline CDR1 and CDR2 sequences are SGHTA and FQGNSA. This CDR3 comprises 15 residues. V was clipped by 1 base and J by 6 bases, with 13 bases between them. The CDR3 region is CASSLDGEASNEQFF. The CDR3 DNA sequence: TGTGCCAGCAGCTTAGACGGGGAAGCGAGCAATGAGCAGTTCTTC. The full variable domain, in which reference TRBV7-2 and TRBJ2-1 provide the parts outside the CDR3, is GAGVSQSPSNKVTEKGKDVELRCDPISGHTALYWYRQSLGQGLEFLIYFQGNSAPDKSGLPSDRFSAERTGGSVSTLTIQRTQQEDSAVYLCASSLDGEASNEQFFGPGTRLTVL.

This clonotype was seen ten or more times. V usage is TRBV28 and J usage is TRBJ2-3, with D perhaps matching TRBD2 (6 bases). The CDR3 length is 15 residues. Germline assignment: CDR1 MDHEN and CDR2 SYDVKM. Trimming cost V 2 bases and J 0 bases, with 9 bases left between them. CDR3 sequence (DNA): TGTGCCAGCAGTTTAAGCGGGCGCAGCACAGATACGCAGTATTTT. Protein: CASSLSGRSTDTQYF.

This clonotype was counted ten times or more. The chain links TRBV7-9 to TRBJ1-2, with TRBD1 identical over 7 bases. CDR3 length: 11 amino acids. The germline V gene encodes CDR1 SEHNR and CDR2 FQNEAQ (reference sequence). J was trimmed by 6 bases and V by 5 bases; bases with no gene match: 0. The CDR3 spells CASSQGDGYTF. The CDR3, as DNA: TGTGCCAGCAGCCAGGGGGATGGCTACACCTTC.

This clonotype was seen many times. This chain joins TRBV7-9 and TRBJ1-3, with 9 bases fitting TRBD1. CDR3 size: 17 residues. The germline V gene has CDR1 SEHNR and CDR2 FQNEAQ (reference sequence). The J segment lost 0 bases and the V segment lost 4 bases, leaving 7 bases of the junction unmatched. The CDR3 region has the DNA TGTGCCAGCAGCTATCAGGGACAGGGATACTCTGGAAACACCATATATTTT. This translates into CASSYQGQGYSGNTIYF.

This clonotype was seen repeatedly, ten times or more. The chain has TRBV7-2 and TRBJ2-7; D may be TRBD1 (6 bases). The CDR3 loop spans 15 amino acids. V was pared by 2 bases and J by 3 bases, with 14 bases between. CDR1 SGHTA and CDR2 FQGNSA come from the germline V gene. CDR3 in amino acids: CASSLSGQKGYEQYF. CDR3 sequence (DNA): TGTGCCAGCAGCTTATCCGGACAGAAAGGCTACGAGCAGTACTTC.

This clonotype has just a few counts. This rearrangement joins TRBV11-3 to TRBJ2-6; possibly TRBD1 for D (5 bases). Trimming took off 5 bases at V and 2 bases at J, with 7 bases between the two ends. This CDR3 contains 14 residues. The V gene's germline CDR1 is SGHNT and CDR2 YENEEA. Here the CDR3 DNA reads TGTGCCAGCAGCATGACAGCTGGGGCCAACGTCCTGACTTTC. Translation gives CASSMTAGANVLTF.

The V and J genes are TRBV4-1 and TRBJ2-3; 9 bases match TRBD2. This CDR3 spans 16 amino acids. Per the germline V gene, CDR1 is MGHRA and CDR2 is YSYEKL. After removal of 0 bases from V and 6 bases from J, the junction contained 7 bases not matched to a gene. Here the CDR3 DNA reads TGCGCCAGCAGCCAAGACGGAGCGGGGGGAGTGGATACGCAGTATTTT. It translates to CASSQDGAGGVDTQYF.

The V gene is TRBV30, the J gene TRBJ2-1; 7 bases agree with TRBD1. Germline values: CDR1 GTSNPN, CDR2 SVGIG (reference sequence). The CDR3 is made up of 12 amino acids. The chain's CDR3 is CGFSRGYNEQFF. The CDR3 DNA sequence: TGTGGTTTCTCCAGGGGGTACAATGAGCAGTTCTTC. The full variable domain, rest sourced from reference TRBV30 and TRBJ2-1, is SQTIHQWPATLVQPVGSPLSLECTVEGTSNPNLYWYRQAAGRGLQLLFYSVGIGQISSEVPQNLSASRPQDRQFILSSKKLLLSDSGFYLCGFSRGYNEQFFGPGTRLTVL.

This clonotype was picked up many times. The chain couples TRBV10-2 to TRBJ1-1; D is possibly TRBD1 (5 bases). Germline V gives CDR1 WSHSY, CDR2 SAAADI. The CDR3 extends over 13 amino acids. Trimming shortened V by 0 bases and J by 5 bases, and 7 bases separated the two germline ends. The CDR3 bases are TGCGCCAGCAGTGAGTCGGCAGGGACTGAAGCTTTCTTT. Its protein is CASSESAGTEAFF.